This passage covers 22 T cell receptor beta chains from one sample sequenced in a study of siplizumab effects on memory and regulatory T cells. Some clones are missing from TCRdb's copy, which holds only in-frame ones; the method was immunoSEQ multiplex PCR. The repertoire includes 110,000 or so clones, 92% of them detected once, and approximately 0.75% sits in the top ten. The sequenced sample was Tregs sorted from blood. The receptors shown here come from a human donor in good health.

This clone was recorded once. The CDR3 is CASSYTGAGNTIYF. The CDR3 region has the DNA TGTGCCAGCAGTTATACAGGGGCTGGAAACACCATATATTTT. V usage is TRBV6-5 and J usage is TRBJ1-3; 7 nucleotides align to TRBD1. There are 14 residues in the CDR3. Germline CDR1 reads MNHEY; CDR2 reads SVGAGI. Germline trimming cut 3 bases from V and 2 bases from J; bases unmatched to any gene: 1.

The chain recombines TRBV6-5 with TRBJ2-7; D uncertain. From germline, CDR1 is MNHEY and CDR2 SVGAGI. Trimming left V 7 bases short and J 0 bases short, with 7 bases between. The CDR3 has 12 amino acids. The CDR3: CASTGPSYEQYF. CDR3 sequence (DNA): TGTGCCAGCACCGGCCCCTCCTACGAGCAGTACTTC.

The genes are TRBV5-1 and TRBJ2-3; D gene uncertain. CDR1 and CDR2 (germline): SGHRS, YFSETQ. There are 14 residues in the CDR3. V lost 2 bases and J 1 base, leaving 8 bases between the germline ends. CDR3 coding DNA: TGCGCCAGCAGCTTTGGGCAGGGCACAGATACGCAGTATTTT. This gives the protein CASSFGQGTDTQYF.

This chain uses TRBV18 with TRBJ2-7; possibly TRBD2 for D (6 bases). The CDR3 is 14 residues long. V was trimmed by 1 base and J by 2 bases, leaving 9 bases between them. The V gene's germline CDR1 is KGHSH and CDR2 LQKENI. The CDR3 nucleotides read TGTGCCAGCTCACCACGGGCGGGAACCTACGAGCAGTACTTC. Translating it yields CASSPRAGTYEQYF.

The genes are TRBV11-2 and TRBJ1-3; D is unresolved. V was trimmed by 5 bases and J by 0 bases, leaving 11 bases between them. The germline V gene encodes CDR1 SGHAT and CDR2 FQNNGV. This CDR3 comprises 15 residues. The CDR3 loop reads CASSPGGYSGNTIYF. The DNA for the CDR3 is TGTGCCAGCAGCCCCGGTGGATACTCTGGAAACACCATATATTTT.

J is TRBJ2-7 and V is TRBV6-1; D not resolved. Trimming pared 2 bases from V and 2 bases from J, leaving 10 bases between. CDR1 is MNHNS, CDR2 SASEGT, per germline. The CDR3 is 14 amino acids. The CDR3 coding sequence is TGTGCCAGCAGTGAATTGGTTTGGCCCTACGAGCAGTACTTC. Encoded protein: CASSELVWPYEQYF.

CDR3 nucleotides: TGCAGCGTTGCCAGGGGGCGCGTAACTGAAGCTTTCTTT. The encoded protein is CSVARGRVTEAFF. The J gene is TRBJ1-1, the V gene TRBV29-1; 8 nucleotides agree with TRBD1. Looked up from germline, CDR1 is SQVTM and CDR2 is ANQGSEA. The CDR3 is 13 amino acids. J was trimmed by 5 bases and V by 4 bases; bases with no gene match: 6.

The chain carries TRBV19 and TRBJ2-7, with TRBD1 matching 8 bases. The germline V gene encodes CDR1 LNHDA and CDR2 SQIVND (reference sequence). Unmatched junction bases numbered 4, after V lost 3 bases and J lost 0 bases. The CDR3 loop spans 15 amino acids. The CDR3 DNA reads TGTGCCAGTAGTATCTGGACAGGGCCCTCCTACGAGCAGTACTTC. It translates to CASSIWTGPSYEQYF.

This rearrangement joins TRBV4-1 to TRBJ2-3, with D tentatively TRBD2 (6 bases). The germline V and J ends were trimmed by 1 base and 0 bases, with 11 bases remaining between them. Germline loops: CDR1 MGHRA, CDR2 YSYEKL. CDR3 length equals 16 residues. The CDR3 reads CASSQARDFSTDTQYF. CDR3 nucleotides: TGCGCCAGCAGCCAAGCCCGGGACTTCAGCACAGATACGCAGTATTTT.

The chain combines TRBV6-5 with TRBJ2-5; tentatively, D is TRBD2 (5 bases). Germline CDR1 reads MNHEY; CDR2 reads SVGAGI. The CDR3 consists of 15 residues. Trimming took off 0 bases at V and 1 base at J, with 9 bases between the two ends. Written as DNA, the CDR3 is TGTGCCAGCAGTTACTCTAGAAGCGGCCAAGAGACCCAGTACTTC. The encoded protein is CASSYSRSGQETQYF.

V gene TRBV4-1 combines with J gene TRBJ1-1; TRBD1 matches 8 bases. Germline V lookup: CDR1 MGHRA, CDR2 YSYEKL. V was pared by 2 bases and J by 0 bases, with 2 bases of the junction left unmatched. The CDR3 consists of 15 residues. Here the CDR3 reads CASSQMDRVNTEAFF. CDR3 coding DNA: TGCGCCAGCAGCCAAATGGACAGGGTGAACACTGAAGCTTTCTTT.

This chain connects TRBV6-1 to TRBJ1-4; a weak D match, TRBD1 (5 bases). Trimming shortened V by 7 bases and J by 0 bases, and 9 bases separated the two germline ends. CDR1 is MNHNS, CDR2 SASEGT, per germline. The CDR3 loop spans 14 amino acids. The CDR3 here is CASMKTATNEKLFF. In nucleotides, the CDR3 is TGTGCCAGCATGAAGACAGCAACTAATGAAAAACTGTTTTTT.

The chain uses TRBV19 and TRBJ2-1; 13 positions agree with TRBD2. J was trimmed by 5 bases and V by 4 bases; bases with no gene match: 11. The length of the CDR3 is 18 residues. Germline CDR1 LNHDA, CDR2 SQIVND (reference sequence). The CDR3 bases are TGTGCCAGTAGTAGGCTCGGGACTAGCGGGGCCACACACAATGAGCAGTTCTTC. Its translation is CASSRLGTSGATHNEQFF.

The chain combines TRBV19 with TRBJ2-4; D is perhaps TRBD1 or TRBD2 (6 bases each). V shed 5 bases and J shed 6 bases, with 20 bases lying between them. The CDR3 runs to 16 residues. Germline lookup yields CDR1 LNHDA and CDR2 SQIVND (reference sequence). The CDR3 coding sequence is TGTGCCAGTAGTCTCCGGTGGGGGGCGATTCTAAACATTCAGTACTTC. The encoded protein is CASSLRWGAILNIQYF.

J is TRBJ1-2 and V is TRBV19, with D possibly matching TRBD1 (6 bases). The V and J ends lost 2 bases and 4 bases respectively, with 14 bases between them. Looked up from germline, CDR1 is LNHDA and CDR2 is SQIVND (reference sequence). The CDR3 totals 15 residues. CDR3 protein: CASSISGQPSYGYTF. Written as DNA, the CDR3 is TGTGCCAGTAGTATATCCGGACAGCCCAGCTATGGCTACACCTTC.

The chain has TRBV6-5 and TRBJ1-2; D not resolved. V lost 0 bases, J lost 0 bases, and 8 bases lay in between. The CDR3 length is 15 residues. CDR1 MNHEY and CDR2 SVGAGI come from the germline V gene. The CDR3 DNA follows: TGTGCCAGCAGTTACTCGTTCTATGCTAACTATGGCTACACCTTC. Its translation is CASSYSFYANYGYTF.

CDR3 nucleotide sequence: TGTGCCAGCAGTTTACGCGGGGGCTGGACACCGAACACTGAAGCTTTCTTT. This sequence encodes CASSLRGGWTPNTEAFF. V and J are TRBV27 and TRBJ1-1; D is perhaps TRBD1 (6 bases). The germline V and J ends were trimmed by 2 bases and 1 base, with 17 bases remaining between them. Germline loops: CDR1 MNHEY, CDR2 SMNVEV (reference sequence). The CDR3 has 17 amino acids.

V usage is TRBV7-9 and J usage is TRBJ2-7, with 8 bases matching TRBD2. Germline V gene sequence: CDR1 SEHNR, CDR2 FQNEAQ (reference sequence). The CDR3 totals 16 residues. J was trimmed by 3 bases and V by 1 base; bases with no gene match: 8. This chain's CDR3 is CASSLGTSLRYYEQYF. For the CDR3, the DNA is TGTGCCAGCAGCTTAGGGACTAGCCTTCGGTACTACGAGCAGTACTTC.

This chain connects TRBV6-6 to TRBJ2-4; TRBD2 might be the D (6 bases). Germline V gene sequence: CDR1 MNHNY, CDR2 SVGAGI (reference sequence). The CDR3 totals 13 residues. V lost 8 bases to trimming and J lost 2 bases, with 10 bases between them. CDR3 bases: TGTGCCAGCTCCGGCGGGACCAAAAACATTCAGTACTTC. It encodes CASSGGTKNIQYF.

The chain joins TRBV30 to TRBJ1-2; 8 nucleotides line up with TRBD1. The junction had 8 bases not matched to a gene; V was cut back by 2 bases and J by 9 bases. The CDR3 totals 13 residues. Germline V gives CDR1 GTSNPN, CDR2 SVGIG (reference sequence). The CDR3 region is CAWSPRQGRSYTF. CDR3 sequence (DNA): TGTGCCTGGAGTCCTCGACAGGGGAGAAGCTACACCTTC.

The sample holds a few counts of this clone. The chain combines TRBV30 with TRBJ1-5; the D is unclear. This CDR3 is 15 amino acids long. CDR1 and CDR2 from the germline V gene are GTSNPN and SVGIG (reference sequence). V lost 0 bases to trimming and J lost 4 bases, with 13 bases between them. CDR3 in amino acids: CAWSVRGSGNQPQHF. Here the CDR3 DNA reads TGTGCCTGGAGTGTGAGAGGTTCGGGGAATCAGCCCCAGCATTTT.

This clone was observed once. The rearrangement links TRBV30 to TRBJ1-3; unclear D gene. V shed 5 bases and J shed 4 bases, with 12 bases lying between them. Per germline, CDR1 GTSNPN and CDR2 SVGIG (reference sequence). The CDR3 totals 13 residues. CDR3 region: CAWVVSRGNTIYF. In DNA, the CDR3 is TGTGCCTGGGTGGTCTCGAGAGGAAACACCATATATTTT. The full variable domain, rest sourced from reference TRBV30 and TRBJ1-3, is SQTIHQWPATLVQPVGSPLSLECTVEGTSNPNLYWYRQAAGRGLQLLFYSVGIGQISSEVPQNLSASRPQDRQFILSSKKLLLSDSGFYLCAWVVSRGNTIYFGEGSWLTVV.